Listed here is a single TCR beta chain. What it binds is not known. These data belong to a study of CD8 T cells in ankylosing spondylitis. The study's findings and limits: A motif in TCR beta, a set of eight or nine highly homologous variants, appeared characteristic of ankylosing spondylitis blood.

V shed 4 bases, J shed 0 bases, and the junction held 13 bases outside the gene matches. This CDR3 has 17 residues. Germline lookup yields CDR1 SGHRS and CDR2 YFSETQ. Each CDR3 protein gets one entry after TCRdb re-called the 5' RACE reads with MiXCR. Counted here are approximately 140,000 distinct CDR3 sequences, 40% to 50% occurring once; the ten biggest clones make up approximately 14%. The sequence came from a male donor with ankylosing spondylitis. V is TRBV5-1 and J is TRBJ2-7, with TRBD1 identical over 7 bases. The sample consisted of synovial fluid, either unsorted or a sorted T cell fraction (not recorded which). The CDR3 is CASSASPGQASSYEQYF. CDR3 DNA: TGCGCCAGCAGCGCGAGTCCCGGACAGGCCAGCTCCTACGAGCAGTACTTC.